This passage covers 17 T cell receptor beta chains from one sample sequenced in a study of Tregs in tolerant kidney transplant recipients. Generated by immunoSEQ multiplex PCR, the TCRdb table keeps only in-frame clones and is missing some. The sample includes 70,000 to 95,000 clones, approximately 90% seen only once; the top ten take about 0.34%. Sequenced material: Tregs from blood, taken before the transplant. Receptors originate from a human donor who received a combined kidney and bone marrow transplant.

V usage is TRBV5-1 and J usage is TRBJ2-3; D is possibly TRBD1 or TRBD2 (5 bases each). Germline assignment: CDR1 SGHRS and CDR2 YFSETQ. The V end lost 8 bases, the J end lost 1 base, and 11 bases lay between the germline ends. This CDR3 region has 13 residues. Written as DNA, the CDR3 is TGCGCCAGTAGAACGGGACGCACAGATACGCAGTATTTT. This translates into CASRTGRTDTQYF.

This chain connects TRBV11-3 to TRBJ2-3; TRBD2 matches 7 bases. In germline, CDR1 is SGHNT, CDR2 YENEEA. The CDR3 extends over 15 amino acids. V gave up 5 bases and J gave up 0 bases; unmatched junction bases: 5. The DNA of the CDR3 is TGTGCCAGCAGCCCACGGGGGGTCAGCACAGATACGCAGTATTTT. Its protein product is CASSPRGVSTDTQYF.

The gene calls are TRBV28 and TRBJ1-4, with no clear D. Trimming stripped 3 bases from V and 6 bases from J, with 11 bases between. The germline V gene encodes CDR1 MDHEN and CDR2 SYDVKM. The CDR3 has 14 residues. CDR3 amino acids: CASSFAPTDEKLFF. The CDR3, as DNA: TGTGCCAGCAGTTTCGCGCCCACTGATGAAAAACTGTTTTTT.

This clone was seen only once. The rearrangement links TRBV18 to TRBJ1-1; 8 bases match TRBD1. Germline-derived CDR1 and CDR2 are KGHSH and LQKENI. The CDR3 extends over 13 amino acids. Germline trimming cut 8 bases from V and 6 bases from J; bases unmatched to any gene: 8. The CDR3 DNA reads TGTGCCAGCGAGACAGGGGAAGGGCCTGAAGCTTTCTTT. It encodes CASETGEGPEAFF.

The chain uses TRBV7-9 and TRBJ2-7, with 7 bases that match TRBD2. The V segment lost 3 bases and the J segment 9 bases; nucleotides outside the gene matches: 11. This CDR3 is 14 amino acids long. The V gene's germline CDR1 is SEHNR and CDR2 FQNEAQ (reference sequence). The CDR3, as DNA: TGTGCCAGCAGCTTCAGCGGGAAAGGGTCAGGGCAGTACTTC. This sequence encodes CASSFSGKGSGQYF.

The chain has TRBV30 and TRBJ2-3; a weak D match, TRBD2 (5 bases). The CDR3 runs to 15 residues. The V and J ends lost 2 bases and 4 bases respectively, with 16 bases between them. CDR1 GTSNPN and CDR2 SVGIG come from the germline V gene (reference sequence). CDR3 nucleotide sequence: TGTGCCTGGAGTTTGAGGGCTGGGAACGCAGATACGCAGTATTTT. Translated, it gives CAWSLRAGNADTQYF.

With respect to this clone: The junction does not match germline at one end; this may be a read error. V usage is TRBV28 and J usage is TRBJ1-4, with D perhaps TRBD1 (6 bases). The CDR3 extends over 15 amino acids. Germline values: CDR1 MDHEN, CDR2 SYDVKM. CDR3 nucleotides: TGTGCCAGCAGTTTGCGGGCCTGGGACAATGGAAAACTGTTTTTT. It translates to CASSLRAWDNGKLFF.

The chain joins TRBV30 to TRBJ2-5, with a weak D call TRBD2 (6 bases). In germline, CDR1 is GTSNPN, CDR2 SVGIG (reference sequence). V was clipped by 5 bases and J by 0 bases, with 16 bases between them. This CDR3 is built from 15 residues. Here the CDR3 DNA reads TGTGCCTGGGTGCCGGGTCTAGCGCACCAAGAGACCCAGTACTTC. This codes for CAWVPGLAHQETQYF.

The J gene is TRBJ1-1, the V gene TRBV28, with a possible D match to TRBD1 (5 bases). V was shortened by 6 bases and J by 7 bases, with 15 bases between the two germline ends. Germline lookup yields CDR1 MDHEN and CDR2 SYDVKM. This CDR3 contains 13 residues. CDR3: CASRDGGKIEAFF. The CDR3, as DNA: TGTGCCAGCAGGGACGGGGGAAAGATTGAAGCTTTCTTT. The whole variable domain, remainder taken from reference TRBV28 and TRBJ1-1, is DVKVTQSSRYLVKRTGEKVFLECVQDMDHENMFWYRQDPGLGLRLIYFSYDVKMKEKGDIPEGYSVSREKKERFSLILESASTNQTSMYLCASRDGGKIEAFFGQGTRLTVV.

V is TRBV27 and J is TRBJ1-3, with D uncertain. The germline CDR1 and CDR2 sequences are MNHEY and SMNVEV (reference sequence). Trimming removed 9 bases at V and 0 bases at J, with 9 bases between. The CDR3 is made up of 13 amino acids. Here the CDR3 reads CARVKSSGNTIYF. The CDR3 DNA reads TGTGCCAGGGTAAAGAGCTCTGGAAACACCATATATTTT.

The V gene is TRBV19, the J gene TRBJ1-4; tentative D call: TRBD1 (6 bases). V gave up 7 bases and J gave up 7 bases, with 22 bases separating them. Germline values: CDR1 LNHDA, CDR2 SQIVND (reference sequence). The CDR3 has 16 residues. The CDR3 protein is CASKSLSGAIGEKLFF. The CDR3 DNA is TGTGCCAGTAAATCCCTGTCGGGGGCAATCGGTGAAAAACTGTTTTTT.

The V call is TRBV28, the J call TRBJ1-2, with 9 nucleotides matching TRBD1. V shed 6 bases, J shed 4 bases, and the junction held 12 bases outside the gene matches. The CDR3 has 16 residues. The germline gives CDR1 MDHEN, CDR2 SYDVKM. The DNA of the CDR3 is TGTGCCAGCAGGGAAACCGGTGACAGGGGGATCTATGGCTACACCTTC. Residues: CASRETGDRGIYGYTF.

The CDR3: CASSLEGGAGPRGETQYF. The CDR3 nucleotides are TGTGCCAGCAGCTTAGAAGGGGGGGCAGGGCCCAGAGGGGAGACCCAGTACTTC. The chain links TRBV7-9 to TRBJ2-5; TRBD2 might be the D (7 bases). V lost 1 base, J lost 5 bases, and 23 bases lay in between. Germline V CDR1 and CDR2: SEHNR, FQNEAQ (reference sequence). This CDR3 has 18 amino acids. Full variable domain (rest looked up from reference TRBV7-9 and TRBJ2-5): DTGVSQNPRHKITKRGQNVTFRCDPISEHNRLYWYRQTLGQGPEFLTYFQNEAQLEKSRLLSDRFSAERPKGSFSTLEIQRTEQGDSAMYLCASSLEGGAGPRGETQYFGPGTRLLVL.

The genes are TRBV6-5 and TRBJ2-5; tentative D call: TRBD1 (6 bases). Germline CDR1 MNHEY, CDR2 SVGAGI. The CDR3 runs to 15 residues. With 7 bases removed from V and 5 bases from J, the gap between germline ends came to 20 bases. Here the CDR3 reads CASMRAQTTGETQYF. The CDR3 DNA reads TGTGCCAGCATGAGGGCCCAAACGACAGGCGAGACCCAGTACTTC.

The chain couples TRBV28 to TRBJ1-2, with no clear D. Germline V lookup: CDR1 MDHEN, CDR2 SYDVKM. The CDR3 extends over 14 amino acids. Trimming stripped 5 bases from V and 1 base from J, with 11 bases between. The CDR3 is CASSGRTINYGYTF. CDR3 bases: TGTGCCAGCAGTGGCAGGACTATTAACTATGGCTACACCTTC.

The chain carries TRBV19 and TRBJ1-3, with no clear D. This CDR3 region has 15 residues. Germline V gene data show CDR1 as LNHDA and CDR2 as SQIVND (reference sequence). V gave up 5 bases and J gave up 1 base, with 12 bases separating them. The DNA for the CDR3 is TGTGCCAGTAGTCCTTGGACGGCTTCTGGAAACACCATATATTTT. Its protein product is CASSPWTASGNTIYF.

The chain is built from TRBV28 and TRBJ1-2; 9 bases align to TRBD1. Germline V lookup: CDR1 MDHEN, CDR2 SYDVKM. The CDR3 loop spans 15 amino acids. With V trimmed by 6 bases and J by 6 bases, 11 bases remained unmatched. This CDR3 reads CASSSQGAGMHGYTF. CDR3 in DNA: TGTGCCAGCAGCTCACAGGGGGCCGGGATGCATGGCTACACCTTC.